The rows below give T cell receptor beta chains drawn from one sample of a study of T cell repertoires in cytomegalovirus infection. Each CDR3 protein is one row after TCRdb ran MiXCR on the reads. There are approximately 500,000 distinct CDR3 sequences in the sample; about 15% occur only once, and around 25% lies in the top ten. The source material was CD8+ T cells from PBMCs. These receptors were obtained from a human donor in good health (CMV status not recorded). Some clones in this sample may be carry-over from other donors' samples. Each CDR3 is given with its conserved first and last residue. D genes are given only for firm matches. Not all rows give a size; the values are once, few, many and, for expanded clones, a class.

d_gene	v_gene	abundance	j_gene	len	CDR3aa	CDR3nt
TRBD2	TRBV6-7	many	TRBJ2-6	19	CASSYSPSGGHSGANVLTF	TGTGCCAGCAGTTACTCGCCTAGCGGGGGCCACTCTGGGGCCAACGTCCTGACTTTC
NA	TRBV6-5	many	TRBJ2-7	16	CASSLWADGMGYEQYF	TGTGCCAGCAGTCTATGGGCCGACGGGATGGGCTACGAGCAGTACTTC
NA	TRBV7-8	many	TRBJ2-3	13	CASSLVARDTQYF	TGTGCCAGCAGCTTAGTTGCACGAGATACGCAGTATTTT
NA	TRBV12-3/TRBV12-4	many	TRBJ2-1	12	CASSFVGHEQFF	TGTGCCAGCAGCTTTGTGGGCCATGAGCAGTTCTTC
NA	TRBV5-6	NA	TRBJ2-3	16	CASFIQHPTSTDTQYF	TGTGCCAGCTTCATACAGCACCCCACTAGCACAGATACGCAGTATTTT
TRBD1	TRBV6-8	few	TRBJ1-6	16	CASSLVGQRYNSPLHF	TGTGCCAGCAGCCTCGTGGGACAGAGATATAATTCACCCCTCCACTTT
NA	TRBV12-3/TRBV12-4	many	TRBJ1-4	12	CASSSKNEKLFF	TGTGCCAGCAGTTCAAAAAATGAAAAACTGTTTTTT
TRBD1	TRBV7-9	many	TRBJ2-7	15	CASSPTGTGVHEQYF	TGTGCCAGCAGTCCTACCGGGACAGGGGTTCACGAGCAGTACTTC
NA	TRBV6-5	few	TRBJ2-1	13	CASSYGLFMEQFF	TGTGCCAGCAGTTACGGACTATTTATGGAGCAGTTCTTC
TRBD1	TRBV5-1	NA	TRBJ1-1	16	CASSYTGTGPAAEAFF	TGCGCCAGCAGCTACACCGGGACAGGGCCCGCAGCGGAAGCTTTCTTT
TRBD1	TRBV6-4	many	TRBJ2-3	15	CASSDGQGGTDTQYF	TGTGCCAGCAGTGACGGACAGGGGGGCACAGATACGCAGTATTTT
TRBD2	TRBV28	NA	TRBJ2-1	17	CASSLWRGLPPQSEQFF	TGTGCCAGCAGTTTATGGAGGGGACTACCCCCACAAAGTGAGCAGTTCTTC
TRBD1	TRBV7-9	many	TRBJ1-6	15	CASSSFTGGNSPLHF	TGTGCCAGCAGCTCTTTCACAGGGGGCAATTCACCCCTCCACTTT
TRBD1	TRBV25-1	NA	TRBJ2-5	15	CASGGQGIGEETQYF	TGTGCCAGCGGGGGACAGGGGATAGGGGAAGAGACCCAGTACTTC
NA	TRBV29-1	few	TRBJ2-1	11	CSVWTHNEQFF	TGCAGCGTTTGGACCCACAATGAGCAGTTCTTC
TRBD1	TRBV5-4	NA	TRBJ1-2	14	CASSTGTATYGYTF	TGTGCCAGCAGTACCGGGACAGCCACCTATGGCTACACCTTC
NA	TRBV5-5	few	TRBJ2-1	13	CASSLEATNEQFF	TGTGCCAGCAGCTTGGAGGCAACCAATGAGCAGTTCTTC
TRBD2	TRBV12-3/TRBV12-4	many	TRBJ2-1	15	CASSLVKAGDYEQFF	TGTGCCAGCAGTTTAGTGAAAGCGGGAGATTATGAGCAGTTCTTC
TRBD1	TRBV28	many	TRBJ1-1	15	CASSTVGQGGTEAFF	TGTGCCAGCAGTACCGTTGGACAGGGTGGAACTGAAGCTTTCTTT
TRBD1	TRBV20-1	NA	TRBJ2-7	17	CSARFTRQGRSIYEQYF	TGCAGTGCTAGATTTACTCGACAGGGGCGAAGTATCTACGAGCAGTACTTC
TRBD1	TRBV5-1	NA	TRBJ2-1	15	CASSSGTGVDNDQFF	TGCGCCAGCAGTTCGGGGACAGGGGTCGACAATGATCAGTTCTTC
NA	TRBV9	NA	TRBJ2-1	17	CASSYPGGWEVSNEQFF	TGTGCCAGCAGCTACCCCGGCGGATGGGAAGTCAGCAATGAGCAGTTCTTC
NA	TRBV6-6	many	TRBJ2-7	11	CASSYDGEQYF	TGTGCCAGCAGTTACGACGGAGAGCAGTACTTC
TRBD1	TRBV5-1	many	TRBJ1-1	16	CASSSKQGARGTEAFF	TGCGCCAGCAGCTCTAAACAGGGGGCGCGTGGCACTGAAGCTTTCTTT
TRBD2	TRBV30	many	TRBJ2-7	16	CAWSVPLAGASYEQYF	TGTGCCTGGAGTGTCCCCTTAGCGGGTGCCTCCTACGAGCAGTACTTC
NA	TRBV20-1	many	TRBJ2-7	11	CSARPRYEQYF	TGCAGTGCTAGGCCCCGCTACGAGCAGTACTTC
TRBD2	TRBV9	NA	TRBJ2-3	14	CASSGRTSRDTQYF	TGTGCCAGCAGCGGACGGACTAGCAGAGATACGCAGTATTTT